The rows below give T cell receptor beta chains drawn from one sample of a study of read filtering for tumor transcriptome and immune sequencing. Using its own MiXCR run on the reads, TCRdb lists one record per CDR3 protein. The sample lists 35,000 to 40,000 distinct CDR3 sequences; roughly 13% were seen once. The sample taken for sequencing was a population of CD138-negative cells sorted from bone marrow. These TCRs come from a donor aged 40 or over with multiple myeloma. Both conserved end residues are part of each CDR3. D genes are given only for firm matches. Size values are once, few and many counts, or a class for expanded clones, and some rows have none.

V	size	J	D	DNA	CDR3
TRBV9	many	TRBJ2-1	TRBD1	TGTGCCAGCAGCGCAGGGGGCGCGGGTAATGAGCAGTTCTTC	CASSAGGAGNEQFF
TRBV27	many	TRBJ1-1	TRBD1	TGTGCCAGCAGCTTGACAGGGGACACTGAAGCTTTCTTT	CASSLTGDTEAFF
TRBV10-3	many	TRBJ1-1	-	TGTGCCATCAGTGAGTCGAGGACTGAAGCTTTCTTT	CAISESRTEAFF
TRBV14	-	TRBJ2-1	-	TGTGCCAGCAGCCAAGATTTTAAGACAACAGGGAAGCGGTTCTTC	CASSQDFKTTGKRFF
TRBV6-5	many	TRBJ2-1	TRBD1	TGTGCCAGCAGTGACCCTCGGGACAGGGGTATCGATGAGCAGTTCTTC	CASSDPRDRGIDEQFF
TRBV3-1	many	TRBJ2-7	-	TGTGCCAGCGGGACCGAAACCTACGAGCAGTACTTC	CASGTETYEQYF
TRBV20-1	many	TRBJ2-2	-	TGCAGTGCTCTCCGCCATCGACAGGGAGGCACCGGGGAGCTGTTTTTT	CSALRHRQGGTGELFF
TRBV5-1	-	TRBJ2-7	-	TGCGCCAGCAGCTCAACAGCGAGCTCCTACGAGCAGTACTTC	CASSSTASSYEQYF
TRBV11-2	many	TRBJ1-1	TRBD1	TGTGCCAGCAGCTTACAGGGGGCGGACACTGAAGCTTTCTTT	CASSLQGADTEAFF
TRBV7-2	-	TRBJ2-1	TRBD1	TGTGCCAGCGGCTTAGCCGCTACAGGGGGCGTCAATGAGCAGCTCTTC	CASGLAATGGVNEQLF
TRBV20-1	few	TRBJ2-2	TRBD2	TGCAGTGGACGGGAGGGGGGGAACGGGGAGCTGTTTTTT	CSGREGGNGELFF
TRBV30	-	TRBJ1-5	-	TGTGCCTGGAGTGTAGAGAGGAATCAGCCCCAGCATTTT	CAWSVERNQPQHF
TRBV7-2	many	TRBJ2-3	-	TGTGCCAGCAGCTTGGTCCCGGATACGCAGTATTTT	CASSLVPDTQYF
TRBV11-1	many	TRBJ2-1	-	TGTGCCAGCAGCTATTCCGGGACTGGGGCATATGAGCAGTTCTTC	CASSYSGTGAYEQFF
TRBV28	many	TRBJ1-5	-	TGTGCCAGCAGCATGCTAGGCGCACCTTATCAGCCCCAGCATTTT	CASSMLGAPYQPQHF
TRBV20-1	-	TRBJ1-5	-	TGCAGTGCTAGATCTGCGAATCAGCCCCAGCATTTT	CSARSANQPQHF
TRBV28	few	TRBJ2-2	TRBD2	TGTGCCAGCACCTCATACGGGGGGAATAACGGGGAGCTGTTTTTT	CASTSYGGNNGELFF
TRBV6-5	many	TRBJ2-3	-	TGTGCCAGCAGAGAAAATTCCGGATGGGCAGATACGCAGTATTTT	CASRENSGWADTQYF
TRBV2	few	TRBJ2-5	TRBD2	TGTGCCAGCAGTCTAACTAGCGGTAGGGGCCTGGAGACCCAGTACTTC	CASSLTSGRGLETQYF
TRBV11-1	many	TRBJ2-1	-	TGTGCCAGCAGCTTAGCCGGGGGGCGGGGGTCCTACAATGAGCAGTTCTTC	CASSLAGGRGSYNEQFF
TRBV7-2	many	TRBJ1-5	TRBD1	TGTGCCAGCAGCTCCCTGGGGACAGGCAATCAGCCCCAGCATTTT	CASSSLGTGNQPQHF
TRBV28	-	TRBJ2-1	TRBD2	TGTGCCAGCAGAGGTCTAGCGGGAGTGAATGAGCAGTTCTTC	CASRGLAGVNEQFF
TRBV29-1	many	TRBJ2-7	-	TGCAGCGTCTCACAGTTTACGAGCGAGCAGTACTTC	CSVSQFTSEQYF
TRBV5-4	many	TRBJ2-3	TRBD2	TGTGCCAGCAGCTTTGGGGCGGGAGGCGCCACAGATACGCAGTATTTT	CASSFGAGGATDTQYF
TRBV29-1	many	TRBJ1-1	-	TGCAGCATTAGAGTCGTGGGCAGTATGAACACTGAAGCTTTCTTT	CSIRVVGSMNTEAFF
TRBV4-3	many	TRBJ1-5	-	TGCGCCAGCAGCCAAGGCCGGGCCGCAAATCAGCCCCAGCATTTT	CASSQGRAANQPQHF
TRBV4-2	many	TRBJ2-3	TRBD2	TGTGCCAGCAGCCAAGATCGTTCTAGCGGGAGTAAGACAGATACGCAGTATTTT	CASSQDRSSGSKTDTQYF
TRBV5-1	many	TRBJ2-7	TRBD2	TGCGCCAGCAGACTCGGGCTAGCGGGAGTCTACGAGCAGTACTTC	CASRLGLAGVYEQYF
TRBV6-2/TRBV6-3	many	TRBJ2-1	TRBD1	TGTGCCAGCAGTCCGATAACTCGGACAGGCTCCTACAATGAGCAGTTCTTC	CASSPITRTGSYNEQFF
TRBV5-4	many	TRBJ2-1	-	TGTGCCAGCAGCTTGGTTACCAGGGGGGATAACAATGAGCAGTTCTTC	CASSLVTRGDNNEQFF
TRBV5-4	many	TRBJ2-7	TRBD1	TGTGCCAGCAGCTGGACAGGGGCCCAGGGTAACGAGCAGTACTTC	CASSWTGAQGNEQYF
TRBV19	many	TRBJ2-1	TRBD2	TGTGCCAGTTTTAGCGGGAGTGGTAATGAGCAGTTCTTC	CASFSGSGNEQFF
TRBV6-1	many	TRBJ2-2	TRBD2	TGTGCCAGCGAAAGGGCGGGAGGGCCCTCCGGGGAGCTGTTTTTT	CASERAGGPSGELFF
TRBV6-5	many	TRBJ1-6	-	TGTGCCAGCAGTTACACAGGACGTAATAATTCACCCCTCCACTTT	CASSYTGRNNSPLHF
TRBV27	-	TRBJ2-1	-	TGTGCCTGCCAACGGGACCCATCCTACAATGAGCAGTTCTTC	CACQRDPSYNEQFF
TRBV6-2/TRBV6-3	many	TRBJ2-1	TRBD1	TGTGCCAGCAGAACCGACAGGGGCACCTACAATGAGCAGTTCTTC	CASRTDRGTYNEQFF
TRBV4-1	many	TRBJ2-7	-	TGCGCCAGCAGCCCGCATTCGGTCAGGTCTGGGTACGAGCAGTACTTC	CASSPHSVRSGYEQYF
TRBV29-1	many	TRBJ2-7	-	TGCAGCGTTGCGCCCTTGGGGTCCTACGAGCAGTACTTC	CSVAPLGSYEQYF
TRBV18	few	TRBJ2-7	TRBD2	TGTGCCAGCTCACTTGGGCTAGCGGTTTCCTACGAGCAGTACTTC	CASSLGLAVSYEQYF
TRBV28	-	TRBJ2-7	TRBD2	TGTGCCAGCAGTCTAGGAGGTAGCGGGGGTGCCTACGAGCAGTACTTC	CASSLGGSGGAYEQYF
TRBV20-1	many	TRBJ2-1	-	TGCAGGATGACCCGCGGCTCCTACAATGAGCAGTTCTTC	CRMTRGSYNEQFF
TRBV11-1	many	TRBJ2-7	TRBD2	TGTGCCAGCAGCCAAGAAGGGACTAGCGGGAACGAGCAGTACTTC	CASSQEGTSGNEQYF
TRBV29-1	once	TRBJ1-1	-	TGCAGCGTTGAGTTAAAGGGGCGGGGGTACACTGAAGCTTTCTTT	CSVELKGRGYTEAFF
TRBV7-2	many	TRBJ1-3	-	TGTGCCAGCAGCTTCGGACTCTCTGGAAACACCATATATTTT	CASSFGLSGNTIYF
TRBV4-1	many	TRBJ2-5	TRBD2	TGCGCCAGCAGCCAAGAACCGGGACTAGCGGGTGAGACCCAGTACTTC	CASSQEPGLAGETQYF
TRBV11-2	many	TRBJ2-3	-	TGTGCCAGCAGCTTAGATGACTATCCTTACCCGCAGTATTTT	CASSLDDYPYPQYF
TRBV7-2	many	TRBJ2-5	-	TGTGCCAGCAGCTTAGGGGGCCAAGAGACCCAGTACTTC	CASSLGGQETQYF
TRBV5-1	many	TRBJ2-2	-	TGCGCCAGCAGCTTTGGGACTCCGAACACCGGGGAGCTGTTTTTT	CASSFGTPNTGELFF
TRBV12-3/TRBV12-4	many	TRBJ2-1	TRBD2	TGTGCCAGCAGTCACGGGACTAGCTACAATGAGCAGTTCTTC	CASSHGTSYNEQFF